The 9 T cell receptor beta chains given below trace back to one sample, sequenced in a study of beta chain features in type 1 diabetes. Antigens of these TCRs are unknown. Expressed TCRB transcripts got sequenced, as all isolated RNA was reverse transcribed. Produced via immunoSEQ multiplex PCR; TCRdb's table is partial and in-frame only. The table shows about 41,000 clones, with 66% occurring only once. General study findings and limits: Across all four CD4+ subsets, people with type 1 diabetes showed modestly shorter TCRB CDR3s.

The sample comprised Tregs from blood. The receptors were gathered from a man aged 25 to 45 with type 1 diabetes. Some clones in this sample may be carry-over from other donors' samples.

This sequence joins TRBV23-1 and TRBJ2-2; D is perhaps TRBD1 (6 bases). TRBV23-1 is labeled an ORF, and its function is uncertain. The ends were cut back, 4 bases at V and 5 bases at J, with 11 bases in the middle. The CDR3 totals 14 residues. The CDR3 loop is CASSRGTGTGELFF. DNA of the CDR3: TGCGCCAGCAGTCGGGGAACAGGGACCGGGGAGCTGTTTTTT.

The gene calls are TRBV28 and TRBJ2-7; TRBD2 might be the D (7 bases). Germline V gives CDR1 MDHEN, CDR2 SYDVKM. V lost 3 bases to trimming and J lost 1 base, with 10 bases between them. The CDR3 runs to 14 residues. The CDR3 nucleotides read TGTGCCAGCAGTTTGAGGGGGGGTTCCTACGAGCAGTACTTC. Protein sequence: CASSLRGGSYEQYF. The whole variable domain, filled in from reference TRBV28 and TRBJ2-7, reads DVKVTQSSRYLVKRTGEKVFLECVQDMDHENMFWYRQDPGLGLRLIYFSYDVKMKEKGDIPEGYSVSREKKERFSLILESASTNQTSMYLCASSLRGGSYEQYFGPGTRLTVT.

V usage is TRBV4-3 and J usage is TRBJ2-7; TRBD2 aligns across 12 bases. The germline gives CDR1 LGHNA, CDR2 YSLEER. Trimming took 3 bases from V and 1 from J; bases not matched to a gene: 10. CDR3 size: 18 residues. The CDR3 sequence: CASSQDALLAGGSYEQYF. In nucleotides, the CDR3 is TGCGCCAGCAGCCAGGACGCCCTACTAGCGGGGGGATCCTACGAGCAGTACTTC.

The rearrangement uses TRBV28 and TRBJ2-2; D remains unclear. The CDR3 is 17 residues long. The ends were cut back, 5 bases at V and 6 bases at J, with 22 bases in the middle. Germline CDR1 is MDHEN and CDR2 is SYDVKM. The CDR3 protein is CASSPGLPGYYAGELFF. CDR3 nucleotide sequence: TGTGCCAGCAGTCCTGGCCTTCCGGGTTATTATGCCGGGGAGCTGTTTTTT.

J is TRBJ1-4 and V is TRBV7-8, with 7 bases that match TRBD1. Looked up from germline, CDR1 is SGHVS and CDR2 is FQNEAQ. CDR3 length: 14 amino acids. The junction had 8 bases not matched to a gene; V was cut back by 5 bases and J by 8 bases. The CDR3: CASSRQGLGEKLFF. The CDR3 nucleotides are TGTGCCAGCAGCCGACAGGGTTTGGGGGAAAAACTGTTTTTT.

This rearrangement joins TRBV6-1 to TRBJ2-2; D call uncertain. V lost 5 bases to trimming and J lost 6 bases, with 13 bases between them. This CDR3 spans 14 amino acids. Germline V gives CDR1 MNHNS, CDR2 SASEGT. CDR3 coding DNA: TGTGCCAGCAGTTCCAGTCCGGGTGCCGGGGAGCTGTTTTTT. Translation: CASSSSPGAGELFF.

The table lists this clone with a few counts. The rearrangement joins TRBV6-5 to TRBJ1-2; perhaps TRBD1 as D (6 bases). The CDR3 runs 14 residues. V lost 6 bases, J lost 5 bases, and 16 bases lay in between. Germline lookup yields CDR1 MNHEY and CDR2 SVGAGI. Written as DNA, the CDR3 is TGTGCCAGCAGGGATCAGGGGCGGGGGTATGGCTACACCTTC. Residues: CASRDQGRGYGYTF.

The chain has TRBV4-1 and TRBJ1-2; D is unresolved. Per germline, CDR1 MGHRA and CDR2 YSYEKL. V gave up 1 base and J gave up 0 bases, with 9 bases separating them. The CDR3 loop spans 15 amino acids. CDR3 residues: CASSQGGGSNYGYTF. The CDR3 nucleotides read TGCGCCAGCAGCCAAGGAGGAGGATCTAACTATGGCTACACCTTC.

The chain is built from TRBV15 and TRBJ1-2, with 10 bases identical to TRBD1. After removal of 3 bases from V and 1 base from J, the junction contained 2 bases not matched to a gene. CDR1 and CDR2 (germline): LNHNV, YYDKDF (reference sequence). This CDR3 spans 15 amino acids. Here the CDR3 DNA reads TGTGCCACCAGCAGGGGACAGGGGATTAACTATGGCTACACCTTC. Translated: CATSRGQGINYGYTF.